The sequence of this T cell receptor beta chain was determined in a study of CD8 T cells in ankylosing spondylitis. Findings and caveats of the study: The clones that were linked to disease were reported to be significantly enriched in matched synovial fluid samples from ankylosing spondylitis patients. There was a TCR beta motif, made of 7 or 8 highly homologous variants, that appeared characteristic of ankylosing spondylitis blood.

The CDR3 runs 15 residues. V shed 4 bases and J 1 base; nucleotides not matched to a gene: 5. Looked up from germline, CDR1 is SGHNT and CDR2 is YENEEA. Note on this clonotype: Antigen unknown.

For TCR beta, libraries came from quantitative 5'-RACE with molecular barcodes. TCRdb itself ran the 5' RACE reads through MiXCR, one entry per CDR3 protein. The sample holds some 340,000 distinct CDR3 sequences, 14% to 15% seen once. The specimen was blood, either unsorted or a sorted T cell fraction (not recorded which). The sequence came from a male donor with ankylosing spondylitis or in good health (not recorded which). The chain combines TRBV11-3 with TRBJ2-3, with 7 nucleotides matching TRBD2. Written as DNA, the CDR3 is TGTGCCAGCAGCTCCCGACGGGGGGGCACAGATACGCAGTATTTT. It codes for CASSSRRGGTDTQYF.